One T cell receptor (beta chain) is described in this entry. The CDR3 is 17 amino acids. J lost 6 bases, V lost 3 bases, and 13 bases had no gene match. Germline CDR1 and CDR2: LGHDT and YNNKEL (reference sequence). The sample belongs to a study of blood T cell repertoires in COVID-19. About the research overall: Acute-phase and convalescent COVID-19 samples originated in the United States, Italy and Spain. T cells, B-cell-depleted T cells, or PBMCs provided the cDNA or gDNA that served as material.

In the original workflow: Amplification from reference gene primers served as the basis for estimated nucleated cell counts. Sequencing used immunoSEQ multiplex PCR; TCRdb keeps in-frame clones, though not all of them. V, J and clone size reflect that table, while D and trimming were determined from the DNA. Seen here are around 150,000 clones, 86% observed once, and the top ten hold around 8.3%. The sequence derives from a man between 60 and 75 years old with acute or convalescent COVID-19. Specimen: peripheral blood. The V gene is TRBV3-1 (or the pseudogene TRBV3-2), the J gene TRBJ2-3; TRBD2 agrees at 9 bases. The CDR3 coding sequence is TGTGCCAGCAGCCAGGGCGGGAGGGCAAATTTGGCGGATACGCAGTATTTT. Residues: CASSQGGRANLADTQYF.